Shown below are 21 T cell receptor beta chains from a single sample sequenced in a study of T cells in Graves' hyperthyroidism and ophthalmopathy. Authors of the study amplified TCR beta CDR3 regions from RNA transcripts. The primer set for the first-round RT-PCR of the TCR CDR3 was HTBI. In TCRdb, the multiplex PCR reads were re-called with MiXCR into one record per CDR3 protein. This table holds fewer than 400,000 distinct CDR3 sequences, roughly 17% found once. Sample: blood. These receptors were taken from a man aged 25 to 40 with Graves' hyperthyroidism.

This clonotype has more than one count but fewer than ten. The chain is built from TRBV29-1 and TRBJ2-7; 9 nucleotides align to TRBD2. This CDR3 comprises 16 residues. V shed 3 bases and J 1 base; nucleotides not matched to a gene: 10. Germline values: CDR1 SQVTM, CDR2 ANQGSEA. CDR3 residues: CSVDLPGSGSSYEQYF. The CDR3 DNA follows: TGCAGCGTTGACCTCCCAGGTAGCGGGAGTTCCTACGAGCAGTACTTC.

The chain has TRBV7-3 and TRBJ2-6; the D is unclear. The germline V and J ends were trimmed by 3 bases and 0 bases, with 15 bases remaining between them. This CDR3 region has 18 residues. CDR1 is SGHTA and CDR2 is FQGTGA in the germline V gene. CDR3 bases: TGTGCCAGCAGCTTCACCGTTCCTCCTACCTCTGGGGCCAACGTCCTGACTTTC. It encodes CASSFTVPPTSGANVLTF.

This chain links TRBV11-2 with TRBJ1-4; 12 positions agree with TRBD1. The CDR3 loop spans 18 amino acids. Trimming removed 5 bases from V and 3 bases from J; junction bases left unmatched: 10. In germline, CDR1 is SGHAT, CDR2 FQNNGV. In DNA form, the CDR3 reads TGTGCCAGCAGCCGTCGGGACAGGGGGCGCGTAGCTAATGAAAAACTGTTTTTT. Amino acid sequence: CASSRRDRGRVANEKLFF.

V gene TRBV7-3 combines with J gene TRBJ2-2; D ambiguous. CDR3 length equals 14 residues. Per germline, CDR1 SGHTA and CDR2 FQGTGA. The V end was cut by 1 base, the J end by 2 bases, with 5 bases between. CDR3 residues: CASSLNSNTGELFF. The CDR3, as DNA: TGTGCCAGCAGCTTAAATTCCAACACCGGGGAGCTGTTTTTT.

V gene TRBV9 combines with J gene TRBJ2-1; D remains unclear. This CDR3 is built from 16 residues. V lost 0 bases and J lost 3, with 13 bases in between. The germline V gene encodes CDR1 SGDLS and CDR2 YYNGEE. The CDR3 DNA reads as TGTGCCAGCAGCGTAGAGGTAGCCAAGCTCTACAATGAGCAGTTCTTC. Its protein product is CASSVEVAKLYNEQFF. Full variable domain (missing parts from reference TRBV9 and TRBJ2-1): DSGVTQTPKHLITATGQRVTLRCSPRSGDLSVYWYQQSLDQGLQFLIQYYNGEERAKGNILERFSAQQFPDLHSELNLSSLELGDSALYFCASSVEVAKLYNEQFFGPGTRLTVL.

This clonotype came up many times. The rearrangement links TRBV7-8 to TRBJ2-1; TRBD1 aligns across 7 bases. This CDR3 has 16 residues. Looked up from germline, CDR1 is SGHVS and CDR2 is FQNEAQ. Trimming removed 3 bases from V and 7 bases from J; junction bases left unmatched: 12. Written as DNA, the CDR3 is TGTGCCAGCAGCTTTCGTGAGGGGGAACAGGGGAATGAGCAGTTCTTC. As protein: CASSFREGEQGNEQFF.

The chain links TRBV20-1 to TRBJ2-3; no clear D gene. The CDR3 contains 13 residues. Germline-derived CDR1 and CDR2 are DFQATT and SNEGSKA (reference sequence). V was pared by 3 bases and J by 4 bases, with 11 bases between. CDR3 DNA: TGCAGTGCTAGTAGGCGGACGTCAGATACGCAGTATTTT. Translation: CSASRRTSDTQYF.

Ten or more counts support this clonotype. The V and J genes are TRBV28 and TRBJ2-7; 10 bases align to TRBD2. CDR1 is MDHEN and CDR2 is SYDVKM in the germline V gene. Losses at the gene ends were 0 bases for V and 0 bases for J; bases not matched to a gene: 5. The length of the CDR3 is 17 residues. In DNA, the CDR3 is TGTGCCAGCAGTTTATGGACTAGCGGGCCCAGCTCCTACGAGCAGTACTTC. This codes for CASSLWTSGPSSYEQYF.

V and J are TRBV29-1 and TRBJ1-2, with D uncertain. The CDR3 contains 11 residues. With 8 bases removed from V and 5 bases from J, the gap between germline ends came to 12 bases. The germline V gene has CDR1 SQVTM and CDR2 ANQGSEA. The CDR3 loop is CSTGYVYGYTF. The CDR3 DNA reads as TGCAGCACTGGCTACGTTTATGGCTACACCTTC.

The chain joins TRBV20-1 to TRBJ2-1, with TRBD2 as a possible D gene (5 bases). Germline lookup yields CDR1 DFQATT and CDR2 SNEGSKA (reference sequence). The CDR3 contains 15 residues. Trimming removed 0 bases from V and 4 bases from J, with 13 bases in between. Written as DNA, the CDR3 is TGCAGTGCTAGAGATCCGGGCGGGTTGTACAATGAGCAGTTCTTC. Its protein is CSARDPGGLYNEQFF.

Only a few counts were recorded for this clonotype. This rearrangement joins TRBV5-1 to TRBJ2-7; 12 bases are a match to TRBD2. Looked up from germline, CDR1 is SGHRS and CDR2 is YFSETQ. Trimming removed 0 bases from V and 0 bases from J; junction bases left unmatched: 4. CDR3 length: 17 amino acids. CDR3 sequence reads: CASSLAPTSGSSYEQYF. CDR3 bases: TGCGCCAGCAGCTTGGCCCCGACTAGCGGGAGCTCCTACGAGCAGTACTTC.

This clonotype has at least ten counts. This chain joins TRBV7-9 and TRBJ1-1; D unclear. Germline CDR1 and CDR2: SEHNR and FQNEAQ (reference sequence). Trimming took off 0 bases at V and 7 bases at J, with 12 bases between the two ends. This CDR3 spans 14 amino acids. For the CDR3, the DNA is TGTGCCAGCAGCTTAGCAGCTCAGCGAAATGAAGCTTTCTTT. Translated: CASSLAAQRNEAFF.

This clonotype was seen only a few times. The chain uses TRBV29-1 and TRBJ2-7, with TRBD2 identical over 9 bases. The CDR3 sequence is 13 residues long. With V trimmed by 4 bases and J by 4 bases, 5 bases remained unmatched. Germline CDR1 is SQVTM and CDR2 is ANQGSEA. The CDR3 is CSVVGREGYEQYF. CDR3 DNA: TGCAGCGTTGTTGGGCGGGAGGGTTACGAGCAGTACTTC.

Many counts were recorded for this clonotype. V is TRBV7-9 and J is TRBJ2-1, with D hard to call. Germline CDR1 is SEHNR and CDR2 is FQNEAQ (reference sequence). The CDR3 runs 15 residues. Deletions cut 3 bases from V and 1 base from J, with 10 bases between. CDR3 loop: CASSFGQWSYNEQFF. The CDR3 nucleotides are TGTGCCAGCAGCTTCGGTCAGTGGTCCTACAATGAGCAGTTCTTC.

This clonotype came up many times. The germline gene is not matched at one end of the junction; a read error may be the cause. CDR3 loop: CASSSRTGQETQYF. The DNA of the CDR3 is TGCGCCAGCAGCTCCAGGACAGGTCAAGAGACCCAGTACTTC. This chain connects TRBV7-9 to TRBJ2-5; TRBD1 aligns across 7 bases. The CDR3 length is 14 residues. The germline CDR1 and CDR2 sequences are SEHNR and FQNEAQ (reference sequence). The whole variable domain, filled in from reference TRBV7-9 and TRBJ2-5, reads DTGVSQNPRHKITKRGQNVTFRCDPISEHNRLYWYRQTLGQGPEFLTYFQNEAQLEKSRLLSDRFSAERPKGSFSTLEIQRTEQGDSAMYLCASSSRTGQETQYFGPGTRLLVL.

This clonotype has ten or more counts. The chain recombines TRBV7-3 with TRBJ2-1, with D possibly matching TRBD2 (6 bases). V lost 1 base to trimming and J lost 7 bases, with 11 bases between them. The V gene's germline CDR1 is SGHTA and CDR2 FQGTGA. This CDR3 contains 14 residues. Here the CDR3 reads CASSLMGSGNEQFF. The CDR3 DNA follows: TGTGCCAGCAGCTTAATGGGGAGCGGGAATGAGCAGTTCTTC.

This clonotype was seen more than once but under ten times. As DNA, the CDR3 is TGTGCCAGCAGCTTAGGTTCTCCATCAGTGTCTGCTCCTGGCTACACCTTC. Protein sequence: CASSLGSPSVSAPGYTF. This rearrangement joins TRBV7-9 to TRBJ1-2, with D uncertain. Germline-derived CDR1 and CDR2 are SEHNR and FQNEAQ (reference sequence). Trimming shortened V by 1 base and J by 7 bases, and 22 bases separated the two germline ends. CDR3 length: 17 amino acids.

The rearrangement joins TRBV6-2 or TRBV6-3 to TRBJ2-7; D is perhaps TRBD2 (5 bases). This CDR3 region has 14 residues. Germline V gene sequence: CDR1 MNHEY, CDR2 SVGEGT. V gave up 0 bases and J gave up 7 bases, with 13 bases separating them. The CDR3 region is CASSYSRALVEQYF. DNA for the CDR3: TGTGCCAGCAGTTACTCGAGGGCGCTGGTGGAGCAGTACTTC.

In its sample, this clonotype was seen a few times. This chain uses TRBV9 with TRBJ1-3; D gene uncertain. Germline V gene data show CDR1 as SGDLS and CDR2 as YYNGEE. V was trimmed by 3 bases and J by 0 bases, leaving 10 bases between them. CDR3 length: 15 amino acids. CDR3 amino acids: CASSEDLYSGNTIYF. CDR3 sequence (DNA): TGTGCCAGCAGCGAAGACCTATACTCTGGAAACACCATATATTTT.

For the CDR3, the DNA is TGTGCCAGCAGGAACAGCATTGGGGACTATGGCTACACCTTC. Residues: CASRNSIGDYGYTF. The rearrangement uses TRBV7-9 and TRBJ1-2; D not resolved. This CDR3 contains 14 residues. The V gene lost 6 bases and the J gene lost 3 bases, with 14 bases spanning the gap. The germline V gene has CDR1 SEHNR and CDR2 FQNEAQ (reference sequence).

This clonotype was observed at least ten times. This rearrangement joins TRBV20-1 to TRBJ2-2; TRBD1 matches at 8 bases. The CDR3 contains 16 residues. Germline V gene lookup returns CDR1 DFQATT and CDR2 SNEGSKA (reference sequence). The J segment lost 4 bases and the V segment lost 7 bases, leaving 14 bases of the junction unmatched. The CDR3 DNA is TGCAGTGTTCTCCGGGACAGGCCTAAATTCACCGGGGAGCTGTTTTTT. This gives the protein CSVLRDRPKFTGELFF.